Listed below are T cell receptor beta chains from one sample, sequenced in a study of blood T cell repertoires in COVID-19. Clones were sequenced by immunoSEQ multiplex PCR, and TCRdb holds only the in-frame ones, with some missing. The sample includes under 300,000 clones, approximately 84% of them seen just once. Source material: peripheral blood. The receptors stem from a man aged 50 or older with acute or convalescent COVID-19. CDR3s leave out the opening cysteine and the closing phenylalanine or tryptophan.

v_call	j_call	cdr3_aa
TRBV10-2	TRBJ2-5	ASRRRGSETQY
TRBV10-1	TRBJ1-1	ASSESSPTGFENTEAF
TRBV7-2	TRBJ2-7	ASSLTSGSYEQY
TRBV27	TRBJ2-7	ASQGREGSNEQY
TRBV14	TRBJ2-7	ASSWGGRSYEQY
TRBV3-1/TRBV3-2	TRBJ1-4	ASSQASGATNEKLF
TRBV14	TRBJ1-3	ASSQDRRGWSGNTIY
TRBV4-1	TRBJ1-4	ASSPRGWGEKLF
TRBV24-1	TRBJ2-1	ATRDTSGSSNEQF
TRBV7-9	TRBJ1-1	ASSQPLMAEAF
TRBV5-5	TRBJ1-6	ASSLGGTGSSPLH
TRBV28	TRBJ1-3	ASSLAGTGPGNTIY
TRBV5-1	TRBJ1-5	ASSLDRGAQPQH
TRBV30	TRBJ2-1	AWVQGHPGAEQF
TRBV28	TRBJ1-2	ASRPGGGDYGYT
TRBV10-3	TRBJ2-7	AIRAGSSSYEQY
TRBV11-2	TRBJ2-3	ASSLYWRGTDTQY
TRBV6-6	TRBJ1-1	ASSTPGQGKNTEAF
TRBV27	TRBJ1-2	ASSLSFLGPHGYT
TRBV18	TRBJ1-5	ASSPLDSTNQPQH
TRBV29-1	TRBJ1-3	SVRMTGSNTIY
TRBV19	TRBJ1-1	ASMNLRGTGNTEAF
TRBV18	TRBJ2-3	ASSPSTIVDTQY
TRBV11-3	TRBJ2-2	ASSKRASTGELF
TRBV6-5	TRBJ1-1	ASRLGQGSEAF
TRBV27	TRBJ1-2	ASRTADKERYYT
TRBV5-8	TRBJ1-5	ASSPDGGQPQH
TRBV11-3	TRBJ2-1	ASSFSGTSYNEQF
TRBV4-2	TRBJ2-3	ASSQAHDTQY
TRBV9	TRBJ2-3	ASSVGSGERTDTQY
TRBV6-5	TRBJ2-7	ASSFESGGYEQY
TRBV18	TRBJ2-7	ASSPPAADEQY
TRBV2	TRBJ1-1	ASSLQGLNTEAF
TRBV6-5	TRBJ1-2	ASSLSGGNYGYT